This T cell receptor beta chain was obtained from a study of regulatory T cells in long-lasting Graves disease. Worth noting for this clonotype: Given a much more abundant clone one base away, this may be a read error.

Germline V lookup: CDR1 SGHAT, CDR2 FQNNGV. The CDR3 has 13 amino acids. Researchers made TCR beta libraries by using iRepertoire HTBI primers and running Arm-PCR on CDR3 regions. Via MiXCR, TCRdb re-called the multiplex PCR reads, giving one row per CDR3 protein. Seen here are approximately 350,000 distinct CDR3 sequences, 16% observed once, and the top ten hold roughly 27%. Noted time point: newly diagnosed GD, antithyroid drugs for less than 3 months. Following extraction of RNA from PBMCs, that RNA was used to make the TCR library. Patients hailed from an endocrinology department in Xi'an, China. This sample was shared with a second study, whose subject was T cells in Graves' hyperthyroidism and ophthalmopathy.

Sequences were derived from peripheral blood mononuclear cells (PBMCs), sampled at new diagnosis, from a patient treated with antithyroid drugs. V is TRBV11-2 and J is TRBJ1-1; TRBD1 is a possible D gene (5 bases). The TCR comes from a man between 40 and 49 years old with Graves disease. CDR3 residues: CASRLGEFTEAFF. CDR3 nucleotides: TGTGCCAGCAGGTTAGGGGAGTTCACTGAAGCTTTCTTT. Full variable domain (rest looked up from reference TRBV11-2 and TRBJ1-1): EAGVAQSPRYKIIEKRQSVAFWCNPISGHATLYWYQQILGQGPKLLIQFQNNGVVDDSQLPKDRFSAERLKGVDSTLKIQPAKLEDSAVYLCASRLGEFTEAFFGQGTRLTVV.